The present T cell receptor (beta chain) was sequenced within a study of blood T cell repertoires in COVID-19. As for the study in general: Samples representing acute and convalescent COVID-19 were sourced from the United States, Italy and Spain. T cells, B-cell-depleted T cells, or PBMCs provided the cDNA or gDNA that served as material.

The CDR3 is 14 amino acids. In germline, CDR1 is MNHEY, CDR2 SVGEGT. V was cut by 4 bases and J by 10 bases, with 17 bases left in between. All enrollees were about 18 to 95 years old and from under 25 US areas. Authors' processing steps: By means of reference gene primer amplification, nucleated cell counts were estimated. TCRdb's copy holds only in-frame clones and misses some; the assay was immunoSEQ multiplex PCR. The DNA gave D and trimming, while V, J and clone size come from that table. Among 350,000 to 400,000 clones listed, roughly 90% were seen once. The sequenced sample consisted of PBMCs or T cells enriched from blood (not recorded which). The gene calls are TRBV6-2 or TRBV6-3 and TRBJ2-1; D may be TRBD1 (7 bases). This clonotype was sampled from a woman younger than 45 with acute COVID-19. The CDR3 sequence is CASSLGGGQPEQFF. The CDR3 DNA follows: TGTGCCAGCAGTTTAGGAGGGGGCCAGCCAGAGCAGTTCTTC.